These 27 T cell receptor beta chains were all obtained from the same sample, sequenced in a study of blood T cell repertoires in COVID-19. This table comes from immunoSEQ multiplex PCR, and its TCRdb copy is limited to in-frame clones, with some not included. The table records 130,000 or so clones, roughly four fifths of them present only once. The sample was PBMCs or T cells enriched from blood (not recorded which). The origin of the receptors is a man aged 45-65 years who had recovered from COVID-19.

The rearrangement links TRBV7-9 to TRBJ1-2; possible D gene TRBD1, 5 bases. The ends were cut back, 3 bases at V and 3 bases at J, with 8 bases in the middle. Germline V lookup: CDR1 SEHNR, CDR2 FQNEAQ (reference sequence). CDR3 length: 13 residues. CDR3 DNA sequence: TGTGCCAGCAGCTTGGGGCAGGACTATGGCTACACCTTC. It specifies CASSLGQDYGYTF.

The V call is TRBV24-1, the J call TRBJ2-3, with 10 bases fitting TRBD2. CDR3 size: 14 residues. Losses at the gene ends were 8 bases for V and 1 base for J; bases not matched to a gene: 2. Looked up from germline, CDR1 is KGHDR and CDR2 is SFDVKD. The CDR3, as DNA: TGTGCCACCACTACTAGCGGGGGCACAGATACGCAGTATTTT. Protein sequence: CATTTSGGTDTQYF.

The chain combines TRBV4-2 with TRBJ2-2, with a possible D match to TRBD1 (6 bases). CDR1 is LGHNA, CDR2 YNFKEQ, per germline. Trimming removed 1 base from V and 3 bases from J, with 12 bases in between. The CDR3 totals 16 residues. CDR3 in DNA: TGTGCCAGCAGCCAAGGAAGGGGGTCGGACACCGGGGAGCTGTTTTTT. Amino acid sequence: CASSQGRGSDTGELFF.

The V call is TRBV15, the J call TRBJ2-5, with a tentative D call TRBD1 (6 bases). CDR1 is LNHNV and CDR2 is YYDKDF in the germline V gene (reference sequence). This CDR3 spans 14 amino acids. Deletions cut 0 bases from V and 4 bases from J, with 9 bases between. The CDR3 reads CATSREDRRETQYF. The CDR3 coding sequence is TGTGCCACCAGCAGAGAGGACAGACGAGAGACCCAGTACTTC.

The rearrangement joins TRBV6-5 to TRBJ1-2; TRBD1 agrees at 10 bases. In germline, CDR1 is MNHEY, CDR2 SVGAGI. The CDR3 length is 16 residues. V shed 0 bases and J 6 bases; nucleotides not matched to a gene: 7. CDR3 region: CASSYSTSGTGDGYTF. CDR3 in DNA: TGTGCCAGCAGTTACTCGACTTCCGGGACAGGGGATGGCTACACCTTC.

The chain couples TRBV11-2 to TRBJ1-1, with TRBD1 as a possible D gene (6 bases). V was clipped by 3 bases and J by 5 bases, with 10 bases between them. In germline, CDR1 is SGHAT, CDR2 FQNNGV. This CDR3 region has 13 residues. The CDR3 region is CASSFRDKTEAFF. The CDR3 DNA reads TGTGCCAGCAGCTTCCGGGACAAGACTGAAGCTTTCTTT.

This chain uses TRBV7-2 with TRBJ2-1; 9 bases are shared with TRBD2. J was trimmed by 1 base and V by 5 bases; bases with no gene match: 6. Germline CDR1 reads SGHTA; CDR2 reads FQGNSA. The CDR3 has 16 residues. The CDR3: CASSPNGLASYNEQFF. The CDR3 DNA reads TGTGCCAGCAGCCCGAACGGACTAGCGTCCTACAATGAGCAGTTCTTC.

The gene calls are TRBV29-1 and TRBJ1-3; a possible D gene is TRBD1 (5 bases). CDR1 is SQVTM and CDR2 is ANQGSEA in the germline V gene. This CDR3 spans 13 amino acids. The V and J ends lost 2 bases and 0 bases respectively, with 5 bases between them. The CDR3 coding sequence is TGCAGCGTTGAAAGGGGCTCTGGAAACACCATATATTTT. Amino acids: CSVERGSGNTIYF.

The genes are TRBV7-8 and TRBJ2-2; D is unresolved. This CDR3 region has 14 residues. V lost 5 bases to trimming and J lost 2 bases, with 9 bases between them. Germline lookup yields CDR1 SGHVS and CDR2 FQNEAQ. The CDR3 sequence: CASSLRINTGELFF. CDR3 coding DNA: TGTGCCAGCAGCCTCAGGATTAACACCGGGGAGCTGTTTTTT.

The chain employs TRBV7-2 and TRBJ2-5, with 9 bases aligning to TRBD2. The germline V gene encodes CDR1 SGHTA and CDR2 FQGNSA. CDR3 length: 16 residues. Germline trimming cut 0 bases from V and 4 bases from J; bases unmatched to any gene: 6. CDR3 in DNA: TGTGCCAGCAGCTTAGCGCCTAGCGGGGCGGGAGAGACCCAGTACTTC. Translating gives CASSLAPSGAGETQYF.

CDR3: CASSKATDQTYEQYF. The CDR3 coding sequence is TGTGCCAGCAGCAAAGCCACAGATCAGACCTACGAGCAGTACTTC. The chain carries TRBV21-1 and TRBJ2-7; the table's D call, TRBD1, was not checked against the DNA. TRBV21-1 is termed a pseudogene. The CDR3 consists of 15 residues.

This clone was picked up one time. The V and J genes are TRBV14 and TRBJ1-4; D is unresolved. The length of the CDR3 is 15 residues. Germline V gene lookup returns CDR1 SGHDN and CDR2 FVKESK. V dropped 0 bases and J dropped 8 bases, with 13 bases sitting between them. This CDR3 reads CASSQEWGRREKLFF. The CDR3 nucleotides are TGTGCCAGCAGCCAAGAATGGGGTAGGAGGGAAAAACTGTTTTTT.

The rearrangement uses TRBV12-5 and TRBJ2-3, with TRBD2 as a possible D gene (6 bases). V was cut by 5 bases and J by 0 bases, with 9 bases left in between. The germline gives CDR1 LGHNT, CDR2 FRNRAP. The CDR3 extends over 14 amino acids. As DNA, the CDR3 is TGTGCTAGTGGTCATAGCGGAAGCACAGATACGCAGTATTTT. Translation gives CASGHSGSTDTQYF.

This clone occurred many times. The J gene is TRBJ1-4, the V gene TRBV15; 7 bases are shared with TRBD1. The trim removed 8 bases at V and 4 bases at J, leaving 13 bases unmatched. Germline V CDR1 and CDR2: LNHNV, YYDKDF (reference sequence). The CDR3 length is 16 residues. CDR3: CATGGGGGRDNEKLFF. The DNA for the CDR3 is TGTGCCACCGGGGGTGGAGGGGGCCGGGATAATGAAAAACTGTTTTTT.

The gene calls are TRBV24-1 and TRBJ2-1, with a tentative D call TRBD2 (6 bases). V lost 5 bases and J 4 bases, leaving 14 bases between the germline ends. In germline, CDR1 is KGHDR, CDR2 SFDVKD. The length of the CDR3 is 15 residues. Here the CDR3 reads CATSASQRVYNEQFF. CDR3 DNA sequence: TGTGCCACCAGTGCCTCCCAGCGGGTTTACAATGAGCAGTTCTTC.

V usage is TRBV2 and J usage is TRBJ2-1; no reliable D call. V was clipped by 2 bases and J by 3 bases, with 8 bases between them. The CDR3 loop spans 14 amino acids. Germline V gives CDR1 SNHLY, CDR2 FYNNEI. CDR3 residues: CASSEIASYNEQFF. The CDR3 DNA follows: TGTGCCAGCAGTGAAATTGCTAGCTACAATGAGCAGTTCTTC.

The rearrangement uses TRBV7-9 and TRBJ2-1, with D possibly being TRBD1 (6 bases). Germline V lookup: CDR1 SEHNR, CDR2 FQNEAQ (reference sequence). This CDR3 has 16 residues. V was cut by 5 bases and J by 5 bases, with 19 bases left in between. The DNA of the CDR3 is TGTGCCAGCAGCGCCCCAACGGGACAAGTAGACAATGAGCAGTTCTTC. This encodes CASSAPTGQVDNEQFF.

This clone has only a few counts. The V and J genes are TRBV2 and TRBJ1-5; TRBD1 aligns across 11 bases. Germline CDR1 and CDR2: SNHLY and FYNNEI. Trimming cost V 6 bases and J 3 bases; bases outside gene matches: 4. The CDR3 sequence is 15 residues long. The CDR3 here is CASRKDRGHNQPQHF. The CDR3 DNA sequence: TGTGCCAGCAGGAAGGACAGGGGGCACAATCAGCCCCAGCATTTT.

The CDR3: CASSIGRGISYEQYF. The CDR3 nucleotides are TGTGCCAGTAGTATAGGCCGAGGCATCTCCTACGAGCAGTACTTC. The gene calls are TRBV19 and TRBJ2-7; D is unresolved. Germline values: CDR1 LNHDA, CDR2 SQIVND (reference sequence). V was pared by 1 base and J by 0 bases, with 10 bases between. The CDR3 consists of 15 residues.

This chain uses TRBV4-3 with TRBJ2-2, with TRBD2 identical over 11 bases. The ends lost 4 bases at V and 0 bases at J; junction bases unmatched: 4. CDR1 and CDR2 from the germline V gene are LGHNA and YSLEER. The CDR3 loop spans 17 amino acids. The CDR3 loop is CASSPRLAGSNTGELFF. The CDR3 DNA sequence: TGCGCCAGCAGCCCGAGACTAGCGGGGTCGAACACCGGGGAGCTGTTTTTT.

This clone was detected only a few times. This sequence joins TRBV19 and TRBJ1-5; perhaps TRBD1 as D (5 bases). V was shortened by 7 bases and J by 3 bases, with 19 bases between the two germline ends. Per germline, CDR1 LNHDA and CDR2 SQIVND (reference sequence). The CDR3 has 16 residues. CDR3 bases: TGTGCCAGTACCTCTACGGGACTCTTACTCAATCAGCCCCAGCATTTT. As protein: CASTSTGLLLNQPQHF. Combining the CDR3 with reference TRBV19 and TRBJ1-5 gives the whole variable domain DGGITQSPKYLFRKEGQNVTLSCEQNLNHDAMYWYRQDPGQGLRLIYYSQIVNDFQKGDIAEGYSVSREKKESFPLTVTSAQKNPTAFYLCASTSTGLLLNQPQHFGDGTRLSIL.

V and J are TRBV9 and TRBJ2-1; weak D call: TRBD2 (6 bases). This CDR3 has 14 amino acids. V was cut by 0 bases and J by 8 bases, with 12 bases left in between. CDR1 and CDR2 from the germline V gene are SGDLS and YYNGEE. The CDR3 reads CASSVGAGRHEQFF. The CDR3 coding sequence is TGTGCCAGCAGCGTAGGTGCGGGGAGGCATGAGCAGTTCTTC.

This clone has only one observation. The chain employs TRBV6-5 and TRBJ1-4; 7 positions match TRBD1. V lost 9 bases and J lost 4; bases outside the gene matches: 5. There are 13 residues in the CDR3. Germline CDR1 is MNHEY and CDR2 is SVGAGI. CDR3 loop: CASNRGLNEKLFF. CDR3 in DNA: TGTGCCAGTAATAGGGGGCTTAATGAAAAACTGTTTTTT.

The sample holds one count of this clone. V gene TRBV6-5 combines with J gene TRBJ1-6; 10 bases line up with TRBD1. In germline, CDR1 is MNHEY, CDR2 SVGAGI. The junction had 6 bases not matched to a gene; V was cut back by 6 bases and J by 10 bases. The CDR3 has 14 residues. The CDR3, as DNA: TGTGCCAGCAGGGGCGGGACAGGGGTCTCACCCCTCCACTTT. It translates to CASRGGTGVSPLHF.

This clone was observed a handful of times. This chain joins TRBV10-2 and TRBJ1-1; D unresolved. V lost 4 bases and J 1 base, leaving 10 bases between the germline ends. The CDR3 length is 14 residues. Per germline, CDR1 WSHSY and CDR2 SAAADI. DNA of the CDR3: TGCGCCAGCAGTGCAGTGATTTCGAACACTGAAGCTTTCTTT. The encoded protein is CASSAVISNTEAFF.

This chain uses TRBV7-3 with TRBJ2-3; TRBD2 matches at 7 bases. Losses at the gene ends were 0 bases for V and 2 bases for J; bases not matched to a gene: 2. Germline CDR1 and CDR2: SGHTA and FQGTGA. This CDR3 contains 15 residues. Here the CDR3 DNA reads TGTGCCAGCAGCTTAACGACTAGCCCCACAGATACGCAGTATTTT. Its protein product is CASSLTTSPTDTQYF. Supplemented by reference TRBV7-3 and TRBJ2-3, the full variable domain reads GAGVSQTPSNKVTEKGKYVELRCDPISGHTALYWYRQSLGQGPEFLIYFQGTGAADDSGLPNDRFFAVRPEGSVSTLKIQRTERGDSAVYLCASSLTTSPTDTQYFGPGTRLTVL.

This chain uses TRBV12-3 or TRBV12-4 with TRBJ2-3; D is uncertain. The CDR3 extends over 12 amino acids. Trimming shortened V by 3 bases and J by 1 base, and 2 bases separated the two germline ends. Here the CDR3 reads CASSFGTDTQYF. The CDR3 DNA reads TGTGCCAGCAGTTTCGGCACAGATACGCAGTATTTT.